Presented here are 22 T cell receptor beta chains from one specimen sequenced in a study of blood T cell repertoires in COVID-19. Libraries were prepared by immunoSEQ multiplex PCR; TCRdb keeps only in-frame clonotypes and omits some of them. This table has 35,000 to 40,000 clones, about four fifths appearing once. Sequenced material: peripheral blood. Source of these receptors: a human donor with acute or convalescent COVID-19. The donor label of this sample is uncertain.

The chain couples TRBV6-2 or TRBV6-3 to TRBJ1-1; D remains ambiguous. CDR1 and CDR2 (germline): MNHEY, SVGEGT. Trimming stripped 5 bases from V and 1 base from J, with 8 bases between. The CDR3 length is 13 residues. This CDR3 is CASSVRKNTEAFF. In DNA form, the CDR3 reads TGTGCCAGCAGTGTGAGGAAGAACACTGAAGCTTTCTTT.

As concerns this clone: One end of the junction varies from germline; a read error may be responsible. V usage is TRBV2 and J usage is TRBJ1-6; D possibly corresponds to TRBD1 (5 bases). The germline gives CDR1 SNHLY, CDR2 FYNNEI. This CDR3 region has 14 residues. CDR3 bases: TGTGCCAGCAGGGAAGACAGTCTTAATTCACCCCTCCACTTT. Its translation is CASREDSLNSPLHF. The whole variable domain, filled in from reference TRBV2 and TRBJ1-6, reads EPEVTQTPSHQVTQMGQEVILRCVPISNHLYFYWYRQILGQKVEFLVSFYNNEISEKSEIFDDQFSVERPDGSNFTLKIRSTKLEDSAMYFCASREDSLNSPLHFGNGTRLTVT.

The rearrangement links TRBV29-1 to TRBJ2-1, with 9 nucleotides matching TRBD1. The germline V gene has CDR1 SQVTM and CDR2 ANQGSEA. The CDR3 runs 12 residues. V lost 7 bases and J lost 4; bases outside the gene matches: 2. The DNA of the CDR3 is TGCAGCGGTGACAGGGGGTACAATGAGCAGTTCTTC. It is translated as CSGDRGYNEQFF.

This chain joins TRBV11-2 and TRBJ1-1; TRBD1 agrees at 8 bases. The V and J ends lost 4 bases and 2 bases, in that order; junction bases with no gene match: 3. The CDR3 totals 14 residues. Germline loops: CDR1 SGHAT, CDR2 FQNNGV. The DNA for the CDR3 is TGTGCCAGCAGCTCCGGACAGGGAAACACTGAAGCTTTCTTT. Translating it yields CASSSGQGNTEAFF.

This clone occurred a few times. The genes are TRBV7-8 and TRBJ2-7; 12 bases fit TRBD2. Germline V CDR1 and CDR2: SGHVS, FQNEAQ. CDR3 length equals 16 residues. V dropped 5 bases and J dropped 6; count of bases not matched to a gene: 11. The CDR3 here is CASSQTSGGFPIEQYF. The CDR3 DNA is TGTGCCAGCAGCCAGACTAGCGGGGGTTTCCCTATCGAGCAGTACTTC.

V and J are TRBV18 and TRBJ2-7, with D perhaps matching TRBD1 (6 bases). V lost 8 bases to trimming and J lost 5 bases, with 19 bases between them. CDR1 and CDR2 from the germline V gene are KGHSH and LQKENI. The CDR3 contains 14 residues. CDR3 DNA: TGTGCCAGCACGTCAACAGGGTTCTCGGACGAGCAGTACTTC. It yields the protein CASTSTGFSDEQYF. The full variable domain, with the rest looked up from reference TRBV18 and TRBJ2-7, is NAGVMQNPRHLVRRRGQEARLRCSPMKGHSHVYWYRQLPEEGLKFMVYLQKENIIDESGMPKERFSAEFPKEGPSILRIQQVVRGDSAAYFCASTSTGFSDEQYFGPGTRLTVT.

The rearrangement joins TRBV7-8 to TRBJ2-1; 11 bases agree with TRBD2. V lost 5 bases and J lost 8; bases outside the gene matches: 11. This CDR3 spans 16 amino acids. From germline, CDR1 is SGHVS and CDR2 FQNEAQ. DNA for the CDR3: TGTGCCAGCAGCGCTAGACTAGCGGGACTGAGGGATGAGCAGTTCTTC. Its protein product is CASSARLAGLRDEQFF.

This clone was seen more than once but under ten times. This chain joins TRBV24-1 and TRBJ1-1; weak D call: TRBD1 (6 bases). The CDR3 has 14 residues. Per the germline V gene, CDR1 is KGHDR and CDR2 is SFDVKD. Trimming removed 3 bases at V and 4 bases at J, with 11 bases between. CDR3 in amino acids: CATSDKNRVTEAFF. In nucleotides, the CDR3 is TGTGCCACCAGTGATAAAAACAGGGTCACTGAAGCTTTCTTT.

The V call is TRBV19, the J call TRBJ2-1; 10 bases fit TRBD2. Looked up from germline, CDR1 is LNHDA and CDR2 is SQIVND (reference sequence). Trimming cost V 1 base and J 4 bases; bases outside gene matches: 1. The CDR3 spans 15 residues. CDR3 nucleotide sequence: TGTGCCAGTAGTATAGCTAGCGGGAGTTACAATGAGCAGTTCTTC. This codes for CASSIASGSYNEQFF.

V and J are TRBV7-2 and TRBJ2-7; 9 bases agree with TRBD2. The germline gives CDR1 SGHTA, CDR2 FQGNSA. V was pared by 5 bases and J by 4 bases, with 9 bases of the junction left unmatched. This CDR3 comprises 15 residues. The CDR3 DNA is TGTGCCAGCAGCATCAACAGCGGGAGGAAGTACGAGCAGTACTTC. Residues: CASSINSGRKYEQYF. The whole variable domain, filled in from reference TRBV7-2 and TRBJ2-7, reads GAGVSQSPSNKVTEKGKDVELRCDPISGHTALYWYRQSLGQGLEFLIYFQGNSAPDKSGLPSDRFSAERTGGSVSTLTIQRTQQEDSAVYLCASSINSGRKYEQYFGPGTRLTVT.

This CDR3 reads CASSLDFATNEKLFF. In DNA form, the CDR3 reads TGTGCCAGCAGCTTAGATTTCGCAACTAATGAAAAACTGTTTTTT. The chain recombines TRBV11-2 with TRBJ1-4; D uncertain. This CDR3 has 15 amino acids. Per germline, CDR1 SGHAT and CDR2 FQNNGV. V was trimmed by 0 bases and J by 0 bases, leaving 5 bases between them. The complete variable domain, with remaining parts taken from reference TRBV11-2 and TRBJ1-4, reads EAGVAQSPRYKIIEKRQSVAFWCNPISGHATLYWYQQILGQGPKLLIQFQNNGVVDDSQLPKDRFSAERLKGVDSTLKIQPAKLEDSAVYLCASSLDFATNEKLFFGSGTQLSVL.

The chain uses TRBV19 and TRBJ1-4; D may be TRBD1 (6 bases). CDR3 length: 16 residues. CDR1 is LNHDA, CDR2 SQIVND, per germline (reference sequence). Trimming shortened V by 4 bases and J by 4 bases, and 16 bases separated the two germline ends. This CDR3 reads CASSSNPRTVNEKLFF. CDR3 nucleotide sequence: TGTGCCAGTAGTAGCAACCCCAGGACAGTTAATGAAAAACTGTTTTTT.

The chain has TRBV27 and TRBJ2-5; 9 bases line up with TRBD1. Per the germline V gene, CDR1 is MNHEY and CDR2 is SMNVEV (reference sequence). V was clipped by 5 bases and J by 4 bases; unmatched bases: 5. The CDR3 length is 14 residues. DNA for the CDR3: TGTGCCAGCAGTAAACAGGGACAGGGAGAGACCCAGTACTTC. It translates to CASSKQGQGETQYF.

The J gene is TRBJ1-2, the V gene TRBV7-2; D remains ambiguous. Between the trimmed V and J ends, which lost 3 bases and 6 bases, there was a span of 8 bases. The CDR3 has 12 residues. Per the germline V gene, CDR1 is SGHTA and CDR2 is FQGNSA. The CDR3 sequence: CASSFSGDGYTF. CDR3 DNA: TGTGCCAGCAGCTTTTCCGGGGATGGCTACACCTTC.

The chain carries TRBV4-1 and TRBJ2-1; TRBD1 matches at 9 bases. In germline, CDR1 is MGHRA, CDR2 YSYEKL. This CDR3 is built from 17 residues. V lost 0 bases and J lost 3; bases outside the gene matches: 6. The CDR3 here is CASSQDATGGRYNEQFF. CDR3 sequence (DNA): TGCGCCAGCAGCCAAGATGCGACAGGGGGTCGCTACAATGAGCAGTTCTTC.

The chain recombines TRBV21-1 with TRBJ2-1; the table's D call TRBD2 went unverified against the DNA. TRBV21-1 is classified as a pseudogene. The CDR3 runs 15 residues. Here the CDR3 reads CASSSKREGLHEQFF. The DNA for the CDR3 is TGTGCCAGCAGCTCAAAGCGGGAGGGCCTTCATGAGCAGTTCTTC.

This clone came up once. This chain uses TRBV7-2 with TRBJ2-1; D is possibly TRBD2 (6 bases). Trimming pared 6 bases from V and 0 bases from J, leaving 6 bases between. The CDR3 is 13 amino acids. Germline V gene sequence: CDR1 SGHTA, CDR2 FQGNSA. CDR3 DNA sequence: TGTGCCAGCAGAGCGGGCTCCTACAATGAGCAGTTCTTC. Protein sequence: CASRAGSYNEQFF. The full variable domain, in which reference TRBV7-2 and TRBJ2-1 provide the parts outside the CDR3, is GAGVSQSPSNKVTEKGKDVELRCDPISGHTALYWYRQSLGQGLEFLIYFQGNSAPDKSGLPSDRFSAERTGGSVSTLTIQRTQQEDSAVYLCASRAGSYNEQFFGPGTRLTVL.

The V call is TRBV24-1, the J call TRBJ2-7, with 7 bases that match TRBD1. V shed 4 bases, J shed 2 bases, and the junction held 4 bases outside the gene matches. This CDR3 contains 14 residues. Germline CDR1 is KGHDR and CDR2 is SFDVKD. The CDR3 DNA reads TGTGCCACCAGTGAAGGGACAGTTACCTACGAGCAGTACTTC. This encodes CATSEGTVTYEQYF.

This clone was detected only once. The CDR3 loop is CAWRKDRRSYEQYF. The CDR3, as DNA: TGTGCCTGGAGGAAGGACAGGCGCTCCTACGAGCAGTACTTC. The chain couples TRBV30 to TRBJ2-7; 7 nucleotides line up with TRBD1. Germline V gene lookup returns CDR1 GTSNPN and CDR2 SVGIG (reference sequence). CDR3 length: 14 residues. V shed 3 bases and J 0 bases; nucleotides not matched to a gene: 5. The full variable domain, its missing parts supplied by reference TRBV30 and TRBJ2-7, is SQTIHQWPATLVQPVGSPLSLECTVEGTSNPNLYWYRQAAGRGLQLLFYSVGIGQISSEVPQNLSASRPQDRQFILSSKKLLLSDSGFYLCAWRKDRRSYEQYFGPGTRLTVT.

The CDR3 is CASRNDRASGNTIYF. CDR3 nucleotides: TGTGCCAGCAGGAACGACAGGGCCTCTGGAAACACCATATATTTT. The chain uses TRBV6-5 and TRBJ1-3; 7 bases map to TRBD1. V gave up 6 bases and J gave up 0 bases; unmatched junction bases: 5. The CDR3 has 15 amino acids. CDR1 and CDR2 from the germline V gene are MNHEY and SVGAGI.

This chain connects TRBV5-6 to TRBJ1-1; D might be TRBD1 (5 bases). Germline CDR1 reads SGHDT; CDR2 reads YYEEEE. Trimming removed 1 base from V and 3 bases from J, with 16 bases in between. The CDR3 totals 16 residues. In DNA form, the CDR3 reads TGTGCCAGCAGCTTGCCCGCGAGGACAACGGACACTGAAGCTTTCTTT. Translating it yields CASSLPARTTDTEAFF.

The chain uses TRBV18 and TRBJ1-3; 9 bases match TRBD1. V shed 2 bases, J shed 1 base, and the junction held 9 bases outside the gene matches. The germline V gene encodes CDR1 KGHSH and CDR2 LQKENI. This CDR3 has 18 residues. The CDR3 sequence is CASSPGPTGGSSGNTIYF. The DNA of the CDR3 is TGTGCCAGCTCACCAGGGCCTACAGGGGGCTCATCTGGAAACACCATATATTTT.